The clone carrying this T cell receptor (beta chain) occurred a few times. The antigen is not known. This sample was taken from a study of cytomegalovirus exposure and HLA in healthy donors. General observations from the study: Specificity for CMV antigens was confirmed in vitro for a few of the CMV-associated chains. According to a subsequent analysis, TCR clusters identified in the first cohort showed a tendency to co-occur across the 100 to 150 validation repertoires. The study flagged some 170 TCR beta chains as cytomegalovirus-associated.

CDR1 is SGHRS and CDR2 is YFSETQ in the germline V gene. Trimming removed 0 bases at V and 5 bases at J, with 11 bases between. There are 15 residues in the CDR3. Repertoires were generated with immunoSEQ multiplex PCR, while TCRdb's copy carries only in-frame clones and drops some. The table has about 270,000 clones, about 86% seen once; the top ten hold less than 1.2%. The receptor's source is a woman younger than 35 in good health and CMV-seronegative. The V and J genes are TRBV5-1 and TRBJ2-2, with D possibly being TRBD2 (6 bases). Material for sequencing was PBMCs. CDR3 protein: CASSLEGLPTGELFF. CDR3 DNA: TGCGCCAGCAGCTTGGAGGGACTCCCGACCGGGGAGCTGTTTTTT.